This T cell receptor beta chain was sequenced for a study of T cells in Graves' hyperthyroidism and ophthalmopathy. Study overall: It was at initial diagnosis, before any treatment, that peripheral blood was collected. Findings of the study overall: The authors' 13 V-J model separated ophthalmopathy from stable hyperthyroidism. The model's output predicted ophthalmopathy at a median of around 6.9 months prior to onset.

Notes on this clonotype: The antigen is unknown.

It was RNA transcripts that yielded the amplified TCR beta CDR3 regions. A set of HTBI primers served as the primers for a first-round RT-PCR of the TCR CDR3. TCRdb re-analysed the multiplex PCR reads in MiXCR, keeping a single row per CDR3 protein. In the table there are 250,000 to 350,000 distinct CDR3 sequences, about 20% of which are singletons. CDR3 size: 14 residues. The germline CDR1 and CDR2 sequences are DFQATT and SNEGSKA (reference sequence). The V and J ends lost 3 bases and 4 bases respectively, with 15 bases between them. The receptor comes from a man aged 25-45 years with Graves' ophthalmopathy. The sample taken for sequencing was blood. The rearrangement joins TRBV20-1 to TRBJ2-5; D uncertain. Written as DNA, the CDR3 is TGCAGTGCTAGTCGGGTTGTCCGTAGAGAGACCCAGTACTTC. The encoded protein is CSASRVVRRETQYF.